The TCR beta chain described here comes from a study of T cells in Graves' hyperthyroidism and ophthalmopathy. General study results and limits: Among thyroid clonotypes expanded above 0.001, most also appeared in blood.

The source material, RNA transcripts, was used to amplify TCR beta CDR3 regions. The TCR CDR3 was amplified in a first-round RT-PCR using the HTBI primer set. TCRdb redid the calling of the multiplex PCR reads with MiXCR, one entry per CDR3 protein. The sample lists about 400,000 distinct CDR3 sequences; about 13% were seen once. V shed 4 bases and J 6 bases; nucleotides not matched to a gene: 4. Germline V gene data show CDR1 as GTSNPN and CDR2 as SVGIG (reference sequence). The CDR3 runs to 14 residues. This clonotype was seen only a few times. The target antigen is unknown. Patients aged 18 to 65 had newly diagnosed hyperthyroidism that had lasted under 2 months.

Sequenced material: blood. The V and J genes are TRBV30 and TRBJ2-2, with 11 bases matching TRBD1. This clonotype was obtained from a woman under 30 with Graves' hyperthyroidism. For the CDR3, the DNA is TGTGCCTGGACGGACAGGGGGCAGGCCGGGGAGCTGTTTTTT. The encoded protein is CAWTDRGQAGELFF.